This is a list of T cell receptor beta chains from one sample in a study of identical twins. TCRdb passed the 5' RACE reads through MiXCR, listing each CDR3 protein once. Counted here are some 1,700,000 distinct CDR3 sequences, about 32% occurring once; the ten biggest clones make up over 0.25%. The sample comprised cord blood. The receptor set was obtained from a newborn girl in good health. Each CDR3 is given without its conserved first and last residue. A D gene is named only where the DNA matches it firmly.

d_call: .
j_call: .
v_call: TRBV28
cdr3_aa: ASSQSLAGVYEQY

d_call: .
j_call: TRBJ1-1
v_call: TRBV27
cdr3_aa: ATHGKLNTEAF

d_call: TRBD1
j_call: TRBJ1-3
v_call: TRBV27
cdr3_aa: ASSGQGAGNTIY

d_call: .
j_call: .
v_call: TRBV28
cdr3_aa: ASSLGIGGWGTYEQY

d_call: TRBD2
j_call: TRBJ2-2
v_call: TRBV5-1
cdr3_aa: ASGSPRTSGRRVGELF

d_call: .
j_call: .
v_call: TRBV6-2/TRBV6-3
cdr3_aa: ASSLTEIAYEQY

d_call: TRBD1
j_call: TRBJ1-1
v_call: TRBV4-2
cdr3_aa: ASSQSTGGSAEAF

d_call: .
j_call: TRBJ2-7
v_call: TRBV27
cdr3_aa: ASSLRPEGEQY

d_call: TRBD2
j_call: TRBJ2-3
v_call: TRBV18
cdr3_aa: ASSPGLSGRAADTQY

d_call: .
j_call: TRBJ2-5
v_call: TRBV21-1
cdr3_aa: ASSNRFVSQETQY

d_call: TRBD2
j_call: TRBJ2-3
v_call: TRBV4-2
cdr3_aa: ASSQSAGGPGRDTQY

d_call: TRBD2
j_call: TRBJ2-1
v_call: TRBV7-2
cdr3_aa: ASSLVRLAGVNEQF

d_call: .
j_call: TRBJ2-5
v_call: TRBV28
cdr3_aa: AESPTWGETQY

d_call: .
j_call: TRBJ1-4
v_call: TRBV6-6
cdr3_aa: ASSYSMVSRVGEKLF

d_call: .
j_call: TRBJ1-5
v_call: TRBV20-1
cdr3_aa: SGLQAHSNQPQH

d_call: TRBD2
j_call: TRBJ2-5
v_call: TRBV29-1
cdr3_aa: SVAGAASGSVDEQY

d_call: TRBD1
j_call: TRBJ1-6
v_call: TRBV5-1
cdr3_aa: ASSLLGRQGVNSPLH

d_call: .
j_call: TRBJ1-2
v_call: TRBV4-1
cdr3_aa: ASSQLVSAAENYGYT

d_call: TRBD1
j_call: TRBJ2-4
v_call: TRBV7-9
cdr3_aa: ASSLEGQGAYNIQY

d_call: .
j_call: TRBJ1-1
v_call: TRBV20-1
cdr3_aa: SAKDGRAEAF

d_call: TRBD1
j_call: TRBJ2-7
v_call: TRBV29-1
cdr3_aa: SIELRTGGYEQY

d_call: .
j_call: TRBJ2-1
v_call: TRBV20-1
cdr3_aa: SARDFDRPSYNEQF

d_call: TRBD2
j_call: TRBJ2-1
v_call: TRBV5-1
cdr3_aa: ASSPLVAGGSYNEQF

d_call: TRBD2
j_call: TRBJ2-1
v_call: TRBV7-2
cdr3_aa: ASSLAGLVSHEQF

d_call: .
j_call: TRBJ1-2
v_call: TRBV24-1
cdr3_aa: ATSDWADGYT

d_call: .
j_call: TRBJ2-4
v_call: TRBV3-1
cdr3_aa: ACSQGNRGY

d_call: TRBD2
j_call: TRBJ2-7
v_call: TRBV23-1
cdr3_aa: ASSHRASGSSYEQY

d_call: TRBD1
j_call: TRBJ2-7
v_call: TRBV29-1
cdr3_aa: SVAVLTGFSYEQY

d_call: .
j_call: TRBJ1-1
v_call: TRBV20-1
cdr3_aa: SARVRGVRAF

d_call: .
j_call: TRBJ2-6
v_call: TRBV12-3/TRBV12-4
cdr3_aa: ASSPVGAGANVLT

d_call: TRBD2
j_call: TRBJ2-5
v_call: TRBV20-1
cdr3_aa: SAWTRRSYNEQY

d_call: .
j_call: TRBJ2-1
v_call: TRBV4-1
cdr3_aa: ASSQIASPRF

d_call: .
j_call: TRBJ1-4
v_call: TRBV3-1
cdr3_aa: ASSQANGPNEKLF

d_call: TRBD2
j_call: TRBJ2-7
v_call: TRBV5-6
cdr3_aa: ASSFGAGGFLEQY

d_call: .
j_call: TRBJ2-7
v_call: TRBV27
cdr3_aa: ASSLSADHEQY

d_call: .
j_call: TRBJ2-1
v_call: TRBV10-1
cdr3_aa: ASSEFGETQF

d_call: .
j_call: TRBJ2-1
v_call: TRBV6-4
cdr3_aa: ASSDSVPKYNEQF

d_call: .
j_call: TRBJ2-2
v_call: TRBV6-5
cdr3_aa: ASSYSVIGNTGELF

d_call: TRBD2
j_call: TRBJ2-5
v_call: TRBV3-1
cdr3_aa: ASSQDGTSGAWRETQY

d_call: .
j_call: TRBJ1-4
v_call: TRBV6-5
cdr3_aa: ASSSRRANEKLF

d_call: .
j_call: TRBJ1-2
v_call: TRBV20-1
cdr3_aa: SARIGGERTNYGYT

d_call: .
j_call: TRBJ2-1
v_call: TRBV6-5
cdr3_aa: ATTRTVPYEQF

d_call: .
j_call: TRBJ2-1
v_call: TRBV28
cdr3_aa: ASSLGDGDYNEQF

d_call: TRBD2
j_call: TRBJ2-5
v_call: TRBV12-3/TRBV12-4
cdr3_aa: ASSRGLAGGLQETQY

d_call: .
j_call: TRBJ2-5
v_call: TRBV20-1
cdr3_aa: SVNPPVGPHLGEQY

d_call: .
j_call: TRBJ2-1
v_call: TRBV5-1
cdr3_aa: ASSLVDKQF

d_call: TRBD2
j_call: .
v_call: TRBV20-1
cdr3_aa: SASPSGVVYEQY

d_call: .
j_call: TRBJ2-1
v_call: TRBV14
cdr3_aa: ASSQDFRGLRNEQF

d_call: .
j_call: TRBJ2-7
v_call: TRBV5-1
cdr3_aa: ASSPIGVEQY

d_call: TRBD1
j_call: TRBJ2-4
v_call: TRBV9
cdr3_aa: ASSVDPAGGYAIYEQS

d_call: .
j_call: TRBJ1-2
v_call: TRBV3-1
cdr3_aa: ASSQDVTWIIHGYT

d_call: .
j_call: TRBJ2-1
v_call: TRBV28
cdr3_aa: ASSLYRPGSYNEQF

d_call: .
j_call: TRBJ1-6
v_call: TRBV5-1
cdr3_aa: ASSSDAQGGSPLH